This T cell receptor beta chain was obtained from a study of shared clonotypes between healthy human individuals. Trimming took 6 bases from V and 0 from J, leaving 8 bases between them. The CDR3 covers 13 residues. Germline-derived CDR1 and CDR2 are LNHDA and SQIVND (reference sequence). Worth noting for this clone: Its antigen is unidentified.

Study observations and caveats: Non-shared clonotypes were found to have lower generation probabilities than the clonotypes that were shared by all four of the sorted-subset donors.

Original processing methods: Filtering differed for immunoSEQ, which gave only junction sequences without quality scores. Sequencing used immunoSEQ multiplex PCR; TCRdb keeps in-frame clones, though not all of them. For V, J and clone size, that table is used; D and trimming come from the DNA. The sample contains over 700,000 clones, 72% of which appear only once. This chain uses TRBV19 with TRBJ1-2, with D possibly TRBD1 on 6 matching bases. The TCR was taken from a woman aged 25-40 years in good health. Sequenced: memory CD4+ T cells sorted from blood. The subset is: CD45RA-negative fraction. The CDR3 nucleotides read TGTGCCAGTAGATGGGGGCCTAACTATGGCTACACCTTC. It codes for CASRWGPNYGYTF.